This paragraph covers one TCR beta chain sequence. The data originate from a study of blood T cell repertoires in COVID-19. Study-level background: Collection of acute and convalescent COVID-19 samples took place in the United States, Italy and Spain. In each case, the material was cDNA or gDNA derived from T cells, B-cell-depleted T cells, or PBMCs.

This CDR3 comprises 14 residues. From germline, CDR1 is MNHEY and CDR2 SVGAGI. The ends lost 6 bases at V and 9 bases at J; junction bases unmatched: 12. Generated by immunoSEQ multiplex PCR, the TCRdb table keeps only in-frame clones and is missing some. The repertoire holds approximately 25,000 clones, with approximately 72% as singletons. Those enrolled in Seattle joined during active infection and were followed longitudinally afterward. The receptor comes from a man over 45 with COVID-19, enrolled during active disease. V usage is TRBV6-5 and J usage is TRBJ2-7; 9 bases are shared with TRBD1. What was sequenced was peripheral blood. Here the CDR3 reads CASSQFTGTGRQYF. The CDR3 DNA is TGTGCCAGCAGCCAGTTTACCGGGACAGGGAGGCAGTACTTC.